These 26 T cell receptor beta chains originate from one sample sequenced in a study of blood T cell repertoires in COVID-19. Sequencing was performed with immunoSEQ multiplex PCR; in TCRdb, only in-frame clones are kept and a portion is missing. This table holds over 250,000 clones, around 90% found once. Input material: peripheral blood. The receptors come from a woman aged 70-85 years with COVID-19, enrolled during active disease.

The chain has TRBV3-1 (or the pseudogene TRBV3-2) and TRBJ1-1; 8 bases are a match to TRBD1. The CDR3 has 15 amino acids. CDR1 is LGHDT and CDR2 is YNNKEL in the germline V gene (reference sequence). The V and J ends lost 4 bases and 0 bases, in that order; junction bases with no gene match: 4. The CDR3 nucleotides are TGTGCCAGCAGCCCACAGGGGGGAGTGAACACTGAAGCTTTCTTT. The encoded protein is CASSPQGGVNTEAFF.

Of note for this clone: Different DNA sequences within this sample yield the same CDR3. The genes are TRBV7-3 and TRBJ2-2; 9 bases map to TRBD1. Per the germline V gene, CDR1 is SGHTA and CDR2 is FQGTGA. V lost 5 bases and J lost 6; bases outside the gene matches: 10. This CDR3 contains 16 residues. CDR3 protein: CASSVSGQGGAGELFF. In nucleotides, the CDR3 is TGTGCCAGCAGCGTATCGGGACAGGGTGGGGCCGGGGAGCTGTTTTTT. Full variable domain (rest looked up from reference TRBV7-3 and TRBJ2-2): GAGVSQTPSNKVTEKGKYVELRCDPISGHTALYWYRQSLGQGPEFLIYFQGTGAADDSGLPNDRFFAVRPEGSVSTLKIQRTERGDSAVYLCASSVSGQGGAGELFFGEGSRLTVL.

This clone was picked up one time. The DNA of the CDR3 is TGTGCCAGCAGTCTAGGCGTCTACTATGAGCAGTACTTC. Translated, it gives CASSLGVYYEQYF. The chain uses TRBV27 and TRBJ2-7, with no clear D. V was pared by 5 bases and J by 7 bases, with 15 bases between. This CDR3 has 13 residues. Germline-derived CDR1 and CDR2 are MNHEY and SMNVEV (reference sequence).

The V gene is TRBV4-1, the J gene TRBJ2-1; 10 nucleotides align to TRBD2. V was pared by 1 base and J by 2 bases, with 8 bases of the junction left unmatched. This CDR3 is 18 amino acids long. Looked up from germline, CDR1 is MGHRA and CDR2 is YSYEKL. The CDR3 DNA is TGCGCCAGCAGCCAAGGGGGTAGCGGGAGGTTCCCCTACAATGAGCAGTTCTTC. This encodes CASSQGGSGRFPYNEQFF.

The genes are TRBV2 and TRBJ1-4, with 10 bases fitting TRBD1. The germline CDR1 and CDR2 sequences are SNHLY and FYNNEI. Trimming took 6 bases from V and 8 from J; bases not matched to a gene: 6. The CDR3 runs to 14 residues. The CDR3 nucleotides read TGTGCCAGCAGCCCCGGGACAGGGGAAGAAAAACTGTTTTTT. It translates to CASSPGTGEEKLFF.

This CDR3 reads CASGLDGTRLFF. Written as DNA, the CDR3 is TGTGCTAGTGGTTTGGACGGGACAAGGCTGTTCTTC. The chain employs TRBV12-5 and TRBJ2-1, with D perhaps TRBD1 (6 bases). V was shortened by 1 base and J by 15 bases, with 13 bases between the two germline ends. Germline V CDR1 and CDR2: LGHNT, FRNRAP. The CDR3 has 12 residues.

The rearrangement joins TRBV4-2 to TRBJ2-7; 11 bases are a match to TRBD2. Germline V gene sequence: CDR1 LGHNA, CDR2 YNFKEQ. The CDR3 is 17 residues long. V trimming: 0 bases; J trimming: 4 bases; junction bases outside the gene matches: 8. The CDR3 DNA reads TGTGCCAGCAGCCAAGATTACGAGACTAGCGGGAATTACGAGCAGTACTTC. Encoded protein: CASSQDYETSGNYEQYF.

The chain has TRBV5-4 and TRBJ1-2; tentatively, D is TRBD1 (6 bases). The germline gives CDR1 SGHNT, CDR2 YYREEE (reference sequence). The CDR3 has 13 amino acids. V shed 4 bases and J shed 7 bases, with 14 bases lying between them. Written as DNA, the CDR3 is TGTGCCAGCAGCAAGGACAGTTCACGTGGCTACACCTTC. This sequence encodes CASSKDSSRGYTF.

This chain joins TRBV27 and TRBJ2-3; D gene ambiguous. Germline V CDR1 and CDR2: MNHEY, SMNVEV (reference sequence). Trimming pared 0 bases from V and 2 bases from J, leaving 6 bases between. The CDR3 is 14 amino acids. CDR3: CASSLSRSTDTQYF. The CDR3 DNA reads TGTGCCAGCAGTTTATCCAGGTCCACAGATACGCAGTATTTT.

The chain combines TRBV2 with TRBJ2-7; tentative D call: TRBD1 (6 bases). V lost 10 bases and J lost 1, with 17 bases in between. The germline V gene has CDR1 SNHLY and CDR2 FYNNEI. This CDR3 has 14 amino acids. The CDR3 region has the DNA TGTGCCACCAAAAAGGACAGCACATCCTACGAGCAGTACTTC. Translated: CATKKDSTSYEQYF.

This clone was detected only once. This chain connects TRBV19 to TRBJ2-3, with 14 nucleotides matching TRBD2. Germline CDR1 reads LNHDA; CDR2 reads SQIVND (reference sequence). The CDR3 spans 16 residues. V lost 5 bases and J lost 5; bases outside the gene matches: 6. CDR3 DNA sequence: TGTGCCAGTAGTCAACGACTAGCGGGAGGGAAAGATACGCAGTATTTT. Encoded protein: CASSQRLAGGKDTQYF.

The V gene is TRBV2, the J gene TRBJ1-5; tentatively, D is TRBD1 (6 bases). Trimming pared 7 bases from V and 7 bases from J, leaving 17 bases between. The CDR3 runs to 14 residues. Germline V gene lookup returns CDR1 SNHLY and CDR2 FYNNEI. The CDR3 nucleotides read TGTGCCAGCACCTTGGGGGCAGGGATCCAGCCCCAGCATTTT. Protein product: CASTLGAGIQPQHF.

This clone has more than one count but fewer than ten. The CDR3 nucleotides read TGCGCCAGCAGTGTCAAAAATCCGGGACAGGGTAGAAGAGAGACTAATGAAAAACTGTTTTTT. It specifies CASSVKNPGQGRRETNEKLFF. The chain is built from TRBV10-2 and TRBJ1-4; 9 bases are shared with TRBD1. There are 21 residues in the CDR3. The germline V gene has CDR1 WSHSY and CDR2 SAAADI. V trimming: 4 bases; J trimming: 2 bases; junction bases outside the gene matches: 20.

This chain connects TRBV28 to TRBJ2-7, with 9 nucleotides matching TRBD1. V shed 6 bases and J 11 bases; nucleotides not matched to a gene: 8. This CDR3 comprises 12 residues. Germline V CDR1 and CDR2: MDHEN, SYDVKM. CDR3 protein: CASRPTGGMEYF. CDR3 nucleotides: TGTGCCAGCAGACCTACAGGGGGCATGGAGTACTTC. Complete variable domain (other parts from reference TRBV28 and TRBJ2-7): DVKVTQSSRYLVKRTGEKVFLECVQDMDHENMFWYRQDPGLGLRLIYFSYDVKMKEKGDIPEGYSVSREKKERFSLILESASTNQTSMYLCASRPTGGMEYFGPGTRLTVT.

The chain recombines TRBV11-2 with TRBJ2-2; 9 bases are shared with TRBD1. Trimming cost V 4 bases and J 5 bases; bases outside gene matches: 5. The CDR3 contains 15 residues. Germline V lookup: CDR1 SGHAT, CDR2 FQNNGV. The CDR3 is CASSSGTGTTGELFF. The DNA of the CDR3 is TGTGCCAGCAGCTCCGGGACAGGGACGACCGGGGAGCTGTTTTTT. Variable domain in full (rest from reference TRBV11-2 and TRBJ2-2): EAGVAQSPRYKIIEKRQSVAFWCNPISGHATLYWYQQILGQGPKLLIQFQNNGVVDDSQLPKDRFSAERLKGVDSTLKIQPAKLEDSAVYLCASSSGTGTTGELFFGEGSRLTVL.

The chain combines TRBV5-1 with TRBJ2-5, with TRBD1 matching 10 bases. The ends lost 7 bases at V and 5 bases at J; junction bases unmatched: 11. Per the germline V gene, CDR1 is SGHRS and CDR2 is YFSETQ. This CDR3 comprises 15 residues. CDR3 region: CASGTGTGVGETQYF. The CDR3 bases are TGCGCCAGCGGGACCGGGACAGGGGTCGGGGAGACCCAGTACTTC.

The CDR3 sequence: CASARRVSYNEQFF. CDR3 coding DNA: TGTGCCAGCGCTAGGCGTGTGTCCTACAATGAGCAGTTCTTC. This chain joins TRBV11-3 and TRBJ2-1; D unresolved. The CDR3 consists of 14 residues. Germline V gene sequence: CDR1 SGHNT, CDR2 YENEEA. The V end was cut by 8 bases, the J end by 1 base, with 12 bases between. Based on the CDR3 plus reference TRBV11-3 and TRBJ2-1, the full variable domain is EAGVVQSPRYKIIEKKQPVAFWCNPISGHNTLYWYLQNLGQGPELLIRYENEEAVDDSQLPKDRFSAERLKGVDSTLKIQPAELGDSAVYLCASARRVSYNEQFFGPGTRLTVL.

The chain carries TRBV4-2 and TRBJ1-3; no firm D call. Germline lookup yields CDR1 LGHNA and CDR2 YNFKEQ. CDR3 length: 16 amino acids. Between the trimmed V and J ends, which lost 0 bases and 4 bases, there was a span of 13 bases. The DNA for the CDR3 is TGTGCCAGCAGCCAAGAATGGGGAGCACAAGGAAACACCATATATTTT. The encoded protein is CASSQEWGAQGNTIYF.

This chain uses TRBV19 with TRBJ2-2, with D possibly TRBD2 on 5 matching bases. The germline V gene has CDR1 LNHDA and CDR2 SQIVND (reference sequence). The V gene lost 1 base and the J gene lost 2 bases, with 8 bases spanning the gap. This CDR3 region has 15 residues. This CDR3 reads CASSIVTGNTGELFF. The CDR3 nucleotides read TGTGCCAGTAGTATAGTAACGGGAAACACCGGGGAGCTGTTTTTT. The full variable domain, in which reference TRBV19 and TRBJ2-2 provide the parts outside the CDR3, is DGGITQSPKYLFRKEGQNVTLSCEQNLNHDAMYWYRQDPGQGLRLIYYSQIVNDFQKGDIAEGYSVSREKKESFPLTVTSAQKNPTAFYLCASSIVTGNTGELFFGEGSRLTVL.

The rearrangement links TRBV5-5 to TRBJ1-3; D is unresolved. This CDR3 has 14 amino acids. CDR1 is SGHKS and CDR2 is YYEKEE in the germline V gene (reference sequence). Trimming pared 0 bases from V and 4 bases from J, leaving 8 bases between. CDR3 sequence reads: CASSLGGLGNTIYF. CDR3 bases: TGTGCCAGCAGCTTGGGAGGGCTAGGAAACACCATATATTTT.

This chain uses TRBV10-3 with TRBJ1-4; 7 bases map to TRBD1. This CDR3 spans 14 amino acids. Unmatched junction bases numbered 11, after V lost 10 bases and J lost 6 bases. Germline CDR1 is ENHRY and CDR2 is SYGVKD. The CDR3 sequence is CASASEGAYEKLFF. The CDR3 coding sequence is TGTGCCAGCGCAAGTGAGGGGGCGTATGAAAAACTGTTTTTT.

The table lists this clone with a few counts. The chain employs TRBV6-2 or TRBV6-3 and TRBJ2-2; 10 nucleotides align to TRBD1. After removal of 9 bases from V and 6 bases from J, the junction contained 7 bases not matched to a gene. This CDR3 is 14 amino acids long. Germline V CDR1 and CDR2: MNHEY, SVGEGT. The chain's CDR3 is CASSGQGVSGELFF. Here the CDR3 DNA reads TGTGCCAGTAGTGGACAGGGGGTGTCCGGGGAGCTGTTTTTT.

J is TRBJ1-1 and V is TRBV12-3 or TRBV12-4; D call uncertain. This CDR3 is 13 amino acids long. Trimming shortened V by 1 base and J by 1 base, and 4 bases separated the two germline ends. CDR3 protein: CASSLVWNTEAFF. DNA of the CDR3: TGTGCCAGCAGTTTAGTCTGGAACACTGAAGCTTTCTTT.

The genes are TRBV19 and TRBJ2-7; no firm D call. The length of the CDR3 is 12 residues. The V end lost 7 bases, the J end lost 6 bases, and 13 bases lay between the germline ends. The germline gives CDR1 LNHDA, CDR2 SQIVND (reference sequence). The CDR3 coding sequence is TGTGCCAGTAATAACCAATCAGGCGAGCAGTACTTC. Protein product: CASNNQSGEQYF.

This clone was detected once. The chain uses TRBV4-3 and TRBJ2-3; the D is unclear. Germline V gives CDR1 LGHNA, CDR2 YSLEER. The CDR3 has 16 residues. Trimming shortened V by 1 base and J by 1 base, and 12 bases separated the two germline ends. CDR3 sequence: CASSQGGGLGTDTQYF. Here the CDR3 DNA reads TGCGCCAGCAGCCAAGGTGGCGGCTTGGGCACAGATACGCAGTATTTT.

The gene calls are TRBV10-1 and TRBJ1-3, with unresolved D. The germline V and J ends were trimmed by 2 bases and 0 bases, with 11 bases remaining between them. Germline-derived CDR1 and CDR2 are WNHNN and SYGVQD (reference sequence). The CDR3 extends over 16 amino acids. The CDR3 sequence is CASSEVRVSSGNTIYF. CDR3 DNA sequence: TGCGCCAGCAGTGAGGTGCGGGTCAGCTCTGGAAACACCATATATTTT.